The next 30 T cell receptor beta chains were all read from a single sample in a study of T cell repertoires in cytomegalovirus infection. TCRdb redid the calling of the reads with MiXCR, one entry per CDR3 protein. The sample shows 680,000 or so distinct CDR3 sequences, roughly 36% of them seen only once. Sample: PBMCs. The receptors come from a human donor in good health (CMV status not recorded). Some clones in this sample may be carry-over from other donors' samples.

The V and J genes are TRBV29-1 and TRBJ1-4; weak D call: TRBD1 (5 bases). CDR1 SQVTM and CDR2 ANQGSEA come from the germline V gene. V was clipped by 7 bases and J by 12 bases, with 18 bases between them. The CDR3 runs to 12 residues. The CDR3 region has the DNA TGCAGCGCCGTACGGGGGAAGAAAGAACTGTTTTTT. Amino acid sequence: CSAVRGKKELFF.

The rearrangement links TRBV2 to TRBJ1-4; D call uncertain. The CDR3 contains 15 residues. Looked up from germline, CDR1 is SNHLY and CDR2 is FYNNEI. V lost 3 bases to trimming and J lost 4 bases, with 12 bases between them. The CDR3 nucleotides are TGTGCCAGCAGTGACTTGACCGGTGTTAATGAAAAACTGTTTTTT. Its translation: CASSDLTGVNEKLFF.

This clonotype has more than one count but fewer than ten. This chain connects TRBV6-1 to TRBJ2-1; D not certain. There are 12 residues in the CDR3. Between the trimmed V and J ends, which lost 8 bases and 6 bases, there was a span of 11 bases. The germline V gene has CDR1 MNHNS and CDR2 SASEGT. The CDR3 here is CASSEITNEQFF. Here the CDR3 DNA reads TGTGCCAGCTCCGAGATAACCAATGAGCAGTTCTTC.

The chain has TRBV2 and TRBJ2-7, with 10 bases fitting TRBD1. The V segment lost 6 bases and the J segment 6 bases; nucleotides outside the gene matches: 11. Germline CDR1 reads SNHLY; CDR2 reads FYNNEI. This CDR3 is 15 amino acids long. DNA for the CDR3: TGTGCCAGCAGGGCCCCGGGACAGGGGAAGGGCGAGCAGTACTTC. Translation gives CASRAPGQGKGEQYF.

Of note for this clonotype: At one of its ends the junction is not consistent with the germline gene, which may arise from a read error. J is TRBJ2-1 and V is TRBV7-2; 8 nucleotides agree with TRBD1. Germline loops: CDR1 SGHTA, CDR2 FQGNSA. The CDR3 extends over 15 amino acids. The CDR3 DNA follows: TGTGCCAGCAGTCCCGACAGGGGTTTCTACAATGAGCATTTCTTC. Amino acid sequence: CASSPDRGFYNEHFF.

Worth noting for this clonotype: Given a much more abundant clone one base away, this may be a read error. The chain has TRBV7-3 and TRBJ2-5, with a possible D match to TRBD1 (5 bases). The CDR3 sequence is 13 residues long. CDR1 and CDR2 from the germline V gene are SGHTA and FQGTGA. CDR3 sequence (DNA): TGTTCCAGCAGCCCCAGGGTCCAAGAGACCCAGTACTTC. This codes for CSSSPRVQETQYF.

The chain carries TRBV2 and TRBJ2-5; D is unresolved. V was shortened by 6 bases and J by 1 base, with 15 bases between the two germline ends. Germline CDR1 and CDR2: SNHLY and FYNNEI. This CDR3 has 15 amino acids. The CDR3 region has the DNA TGTGCCAGCAGAGGAGACTGGCTTACCCAAGAGACCCAGTACTTC. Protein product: CASRGDWLTQETQYF.

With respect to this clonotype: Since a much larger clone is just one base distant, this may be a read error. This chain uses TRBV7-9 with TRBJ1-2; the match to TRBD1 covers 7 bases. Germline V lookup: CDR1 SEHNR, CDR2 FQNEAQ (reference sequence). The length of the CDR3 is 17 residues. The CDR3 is CDSSGTMAGGSRYGYTF. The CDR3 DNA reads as TGTGACAGCAGCGGCACGATGGCAGGGGGTTCGCGATATGGCTACACCTTC.

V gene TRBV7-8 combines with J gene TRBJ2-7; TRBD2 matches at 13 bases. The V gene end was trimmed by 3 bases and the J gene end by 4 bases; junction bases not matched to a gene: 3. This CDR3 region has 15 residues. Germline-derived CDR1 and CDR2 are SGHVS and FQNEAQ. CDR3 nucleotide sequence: TGTGCCAGCAGCTTGAAACTAGCGGGAGGGTACGAGCAGTACTTC. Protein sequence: CASSLKLAGGYEQYF. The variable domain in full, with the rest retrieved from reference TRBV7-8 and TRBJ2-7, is GAGVSQSPRYKVAKRGQDVALRCDPISGHVSLFWYQQALGQGPEFLTYFQNEAQLDKSGLPSDRFFAERPEGSVSTLKIQRTQQEDSAVYLCASSLKLAGGYEQYFGPGTRLTVT.

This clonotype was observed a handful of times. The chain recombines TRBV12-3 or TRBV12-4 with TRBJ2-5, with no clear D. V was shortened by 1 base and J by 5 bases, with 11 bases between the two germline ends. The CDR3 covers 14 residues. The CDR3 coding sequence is TGTGCCAGCAGTTTAGAAAGGGTATCGGAGACCCAGTACTTC. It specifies CASSLERVSETQYF.

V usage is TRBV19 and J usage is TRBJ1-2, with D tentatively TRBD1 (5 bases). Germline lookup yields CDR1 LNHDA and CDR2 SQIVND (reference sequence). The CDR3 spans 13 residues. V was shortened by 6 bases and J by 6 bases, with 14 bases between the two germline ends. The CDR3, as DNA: TGTGCCAGTAGGATTGCCGGGACCCATGGCTACACCTTC. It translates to CASRIAGTHGYTF.

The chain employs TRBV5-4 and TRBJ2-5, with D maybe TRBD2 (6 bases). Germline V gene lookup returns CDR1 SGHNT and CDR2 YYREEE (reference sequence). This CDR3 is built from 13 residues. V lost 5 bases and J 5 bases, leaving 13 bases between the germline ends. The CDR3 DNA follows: TGTGCCAGCAGAAGAGGGGAGGACGAGACCCAGTACTTC. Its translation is CASRRGEDETQYF.

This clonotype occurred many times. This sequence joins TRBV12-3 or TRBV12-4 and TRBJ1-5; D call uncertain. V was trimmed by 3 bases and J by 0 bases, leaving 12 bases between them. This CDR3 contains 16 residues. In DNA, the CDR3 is TGTGCCAGCAGTTTCCTCGCGTCACATAGCAATCAGCCCCAGCATTTT. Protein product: CASSFLASHSNQPQHF.

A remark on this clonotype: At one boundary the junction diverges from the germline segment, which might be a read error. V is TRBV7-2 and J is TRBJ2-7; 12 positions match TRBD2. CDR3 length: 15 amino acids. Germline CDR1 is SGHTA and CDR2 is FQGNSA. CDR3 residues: CASSSSGRASDEQYF. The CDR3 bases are TGTGCCAGCAGCTCTAGCGGGAGGGCCTCCGACGAGCAGTACTTC. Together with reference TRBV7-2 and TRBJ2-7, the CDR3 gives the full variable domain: GAGVSQSPSNKVTEKGKDVELRCDPISGHTALYWYRQSLGQGLEFLIYFQGNSAPDKSGLPSDRFSAERTGGSVSTLTIQRTQQEDSAVYLCASSSSGRASDEQYFGPGTRLTVT.

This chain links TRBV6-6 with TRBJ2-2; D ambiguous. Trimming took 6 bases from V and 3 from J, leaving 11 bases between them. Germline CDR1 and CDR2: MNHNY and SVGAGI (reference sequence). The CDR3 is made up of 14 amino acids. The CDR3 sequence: CASSPDAHTGELFF. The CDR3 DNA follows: TGTGCCAGCAGCCCAGATGCGCACACCGGGGAGCTGTTTTTT.

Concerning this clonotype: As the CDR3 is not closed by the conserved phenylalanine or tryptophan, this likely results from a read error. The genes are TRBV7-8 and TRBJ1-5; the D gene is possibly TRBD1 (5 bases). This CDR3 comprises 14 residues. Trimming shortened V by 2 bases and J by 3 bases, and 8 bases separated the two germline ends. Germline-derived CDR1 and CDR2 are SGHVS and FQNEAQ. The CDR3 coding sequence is TGTGCCAGCAGCTTACGGGGGTACAATCAGCCCCAGCATTCT. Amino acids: CASSLRGYNQPQHS.

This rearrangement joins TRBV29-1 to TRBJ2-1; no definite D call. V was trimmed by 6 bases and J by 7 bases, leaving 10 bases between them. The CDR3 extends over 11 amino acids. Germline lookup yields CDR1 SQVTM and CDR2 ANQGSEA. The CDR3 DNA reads TGCAGCGTCCTCGTGGGGAATGAGCAGTTCTTC. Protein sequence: CSVLVGNEQFF.

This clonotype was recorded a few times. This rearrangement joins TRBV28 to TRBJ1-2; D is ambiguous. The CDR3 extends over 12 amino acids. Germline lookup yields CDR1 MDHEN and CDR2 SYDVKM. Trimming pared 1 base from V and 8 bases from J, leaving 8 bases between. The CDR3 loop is CASSLLSGGYTF. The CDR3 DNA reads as TGTGCCAGCAGTTTATTGAGCGGCGGCTACACCTTC.

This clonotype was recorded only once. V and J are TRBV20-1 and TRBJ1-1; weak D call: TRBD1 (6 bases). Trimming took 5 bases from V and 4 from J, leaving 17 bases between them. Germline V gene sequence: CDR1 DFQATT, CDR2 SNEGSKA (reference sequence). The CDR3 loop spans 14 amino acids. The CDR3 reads CSASRRGGGTEAFF. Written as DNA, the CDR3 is TGCAGTGCTTCCCGAAGGGGGGGAGGCACTGAAGCTTTCTTT.

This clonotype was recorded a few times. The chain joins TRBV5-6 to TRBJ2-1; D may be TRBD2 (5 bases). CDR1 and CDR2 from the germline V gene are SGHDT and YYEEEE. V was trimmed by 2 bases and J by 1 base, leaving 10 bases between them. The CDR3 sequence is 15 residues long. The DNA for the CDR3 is TGTGCCAGCAGCTTTGTCGGGGTATCCTACAATGAGCAGTTCTTC. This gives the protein CASSFVGVSYNEQFF.

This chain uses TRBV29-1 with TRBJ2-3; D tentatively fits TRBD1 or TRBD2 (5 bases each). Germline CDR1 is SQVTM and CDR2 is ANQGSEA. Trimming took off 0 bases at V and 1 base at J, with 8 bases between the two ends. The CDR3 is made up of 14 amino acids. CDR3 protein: CSVEDGTRTDTQYF. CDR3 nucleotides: TGCAGCGTTGAAGACGGGACGCGCACAGATACGCAGTATTTT.

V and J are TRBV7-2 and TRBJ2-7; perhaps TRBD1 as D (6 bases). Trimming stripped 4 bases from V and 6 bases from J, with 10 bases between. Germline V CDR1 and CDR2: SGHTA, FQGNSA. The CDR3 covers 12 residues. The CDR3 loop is CASSWTAREQYF. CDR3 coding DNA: TGTGCCAGCAGCTGGACAGCCCGCGAGCAGTACTTC.

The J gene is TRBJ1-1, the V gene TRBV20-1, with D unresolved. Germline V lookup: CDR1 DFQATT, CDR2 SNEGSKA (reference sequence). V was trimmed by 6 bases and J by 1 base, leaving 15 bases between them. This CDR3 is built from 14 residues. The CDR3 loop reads CSAPTMTTNTEAFF. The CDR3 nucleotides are TGCAGTGCGCCTACGATGACAACGAACACTGAAGCTTTCTTT.

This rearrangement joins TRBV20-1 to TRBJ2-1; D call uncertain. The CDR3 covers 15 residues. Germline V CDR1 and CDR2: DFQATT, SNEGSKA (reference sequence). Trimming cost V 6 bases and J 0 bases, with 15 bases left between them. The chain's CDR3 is CSAKKDAFSYNEQFF. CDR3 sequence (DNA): TGCAGTGCAAAGAAGGACGCTTTCTCCTACAATGAGCAGTTCTTC.

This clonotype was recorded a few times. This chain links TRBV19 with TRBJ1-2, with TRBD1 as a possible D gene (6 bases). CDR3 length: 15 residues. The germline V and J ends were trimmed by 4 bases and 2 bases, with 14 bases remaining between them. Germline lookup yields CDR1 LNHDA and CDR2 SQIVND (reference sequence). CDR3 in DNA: TGTGCCAGTAGTACAAGGACAGAAAAAAACTATGGCTACACCTTC. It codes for CASSTRTEKNYGYTF.

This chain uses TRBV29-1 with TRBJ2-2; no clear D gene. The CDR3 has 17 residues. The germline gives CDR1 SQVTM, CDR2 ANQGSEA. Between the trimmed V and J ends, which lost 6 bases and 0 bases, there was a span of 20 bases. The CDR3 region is CSVRGIVDVANTGELFF. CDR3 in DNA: TGCAGCGTCAGAGGTATTGTAGACGTTGCGAACACCGGGGAGCTGTTTTTT.

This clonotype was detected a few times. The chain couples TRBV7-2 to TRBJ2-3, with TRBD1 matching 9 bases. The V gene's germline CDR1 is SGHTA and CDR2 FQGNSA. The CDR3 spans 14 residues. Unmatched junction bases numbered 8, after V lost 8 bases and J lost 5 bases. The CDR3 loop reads CASGAGQGEDTQYF. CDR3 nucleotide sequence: TGTGCCAGCGGGGCGGGACAGGGAGAAGATACGCAGTATTTT. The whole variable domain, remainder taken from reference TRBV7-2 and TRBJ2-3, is GAGVSQSPSNKVTEKGKDVELRCDPISGHTALYWYRQSLGQGLEFLIYFQGNSAPDKSGLPSDRFSAERTGGSVSTLTIQRTQQEDSAVYLCASGAGQGEDTQYFGPGTRLTVL.

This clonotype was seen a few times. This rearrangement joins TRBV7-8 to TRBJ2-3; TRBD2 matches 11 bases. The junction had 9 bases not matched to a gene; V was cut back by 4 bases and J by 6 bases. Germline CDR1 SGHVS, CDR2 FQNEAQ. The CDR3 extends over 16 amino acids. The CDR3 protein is CASSSISGGAKDTQYF. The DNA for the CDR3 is TGTGCCAGCAGCTCCATTAGCGGGGGGGCCAAGGATACGCAGTATTTT.

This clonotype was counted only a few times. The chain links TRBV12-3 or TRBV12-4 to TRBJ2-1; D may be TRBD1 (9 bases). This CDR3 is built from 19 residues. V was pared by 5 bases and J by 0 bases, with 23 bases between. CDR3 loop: CASSPGQGIGGGSYNEQFF. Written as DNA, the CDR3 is TGTGCCAGCAGTCCCGGACAGGGGATCGGGGGGGGCTCCTACAATGAGCAGTTCTTC.

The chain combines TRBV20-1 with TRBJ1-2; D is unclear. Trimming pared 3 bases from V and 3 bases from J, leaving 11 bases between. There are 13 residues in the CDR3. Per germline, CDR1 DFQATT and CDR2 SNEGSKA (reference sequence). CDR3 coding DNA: TGCAGTGCTAGGGCCTTCGGGGACTATGGCTACACCTTC. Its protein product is CSARAFGDYGYTF.